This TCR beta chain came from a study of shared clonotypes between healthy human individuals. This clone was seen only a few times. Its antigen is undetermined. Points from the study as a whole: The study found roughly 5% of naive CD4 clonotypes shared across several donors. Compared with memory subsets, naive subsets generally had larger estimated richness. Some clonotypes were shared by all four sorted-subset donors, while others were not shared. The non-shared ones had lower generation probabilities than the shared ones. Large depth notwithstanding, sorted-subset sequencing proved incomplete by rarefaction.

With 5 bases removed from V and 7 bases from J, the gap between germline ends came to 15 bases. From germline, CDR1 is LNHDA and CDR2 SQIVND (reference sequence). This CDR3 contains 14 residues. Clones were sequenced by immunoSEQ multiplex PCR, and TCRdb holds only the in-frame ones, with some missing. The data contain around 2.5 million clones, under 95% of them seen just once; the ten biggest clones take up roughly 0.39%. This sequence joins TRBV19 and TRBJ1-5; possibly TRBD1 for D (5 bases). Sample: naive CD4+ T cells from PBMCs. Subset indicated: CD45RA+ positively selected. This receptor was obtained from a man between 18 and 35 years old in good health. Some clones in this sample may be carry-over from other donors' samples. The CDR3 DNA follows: TGTGCCAGTAGTTTACGGGGACTGGGACAGCCCCAGCATTTT. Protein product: CASSLRGLGQPQHF.